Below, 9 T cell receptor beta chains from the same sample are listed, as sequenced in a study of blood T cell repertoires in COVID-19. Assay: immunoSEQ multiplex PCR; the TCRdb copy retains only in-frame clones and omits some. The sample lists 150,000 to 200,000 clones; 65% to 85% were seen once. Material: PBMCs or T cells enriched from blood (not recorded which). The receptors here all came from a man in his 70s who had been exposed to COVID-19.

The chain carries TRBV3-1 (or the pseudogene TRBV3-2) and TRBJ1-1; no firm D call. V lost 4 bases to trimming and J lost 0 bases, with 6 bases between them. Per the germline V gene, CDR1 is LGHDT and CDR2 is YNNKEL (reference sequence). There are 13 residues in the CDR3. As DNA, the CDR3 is TGTGCCAGCAGCCGGCAGGTGAACACTGAAGCTTTCTTT. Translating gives CASSRQVNTEAFF.

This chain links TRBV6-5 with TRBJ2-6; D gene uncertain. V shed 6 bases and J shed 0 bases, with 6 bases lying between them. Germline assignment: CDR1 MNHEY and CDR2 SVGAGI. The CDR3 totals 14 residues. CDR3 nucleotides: TGTGCCAGCAGCAGAATCTCTGGGGCCAACGTCCTGACTTTC. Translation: CASSRISGANVLTF.

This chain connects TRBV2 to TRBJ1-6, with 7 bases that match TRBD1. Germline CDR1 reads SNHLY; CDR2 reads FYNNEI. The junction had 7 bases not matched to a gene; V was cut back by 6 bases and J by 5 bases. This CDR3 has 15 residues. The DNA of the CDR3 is TGTGCCAGCAGCGGAGTCGGGACAGATAATTCACCCCTCCACTTT. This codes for CASSGVGTDNSPLHF. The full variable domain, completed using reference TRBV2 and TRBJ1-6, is EPEVTQTPSHQVTQMGQEVILRCVPISNHLYFYWYRQILGQKVEFLVSFYNNEISEKSEIFDDQFSVERPDGSNFTLKIRSTKLEDSAMYFCASSGVGTDNSPLHFGNGTRLTVT.

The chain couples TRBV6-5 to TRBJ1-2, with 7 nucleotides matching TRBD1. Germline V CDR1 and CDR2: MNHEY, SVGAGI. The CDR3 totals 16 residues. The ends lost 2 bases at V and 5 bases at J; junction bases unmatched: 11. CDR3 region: CASSYLQGKAGYGYTF. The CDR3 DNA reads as TGTGCCAGCAGTTACCTACAGGGGAAGGCGGGATATGGCTACACCTTC.

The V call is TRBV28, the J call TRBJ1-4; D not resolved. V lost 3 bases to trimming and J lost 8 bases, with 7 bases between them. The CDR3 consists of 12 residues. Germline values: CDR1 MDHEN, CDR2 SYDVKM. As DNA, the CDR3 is TGTGCCAGCAGTTTCGTCGGGGAAAAACTGTTTTTT. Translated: CASSFVGEKLFF.

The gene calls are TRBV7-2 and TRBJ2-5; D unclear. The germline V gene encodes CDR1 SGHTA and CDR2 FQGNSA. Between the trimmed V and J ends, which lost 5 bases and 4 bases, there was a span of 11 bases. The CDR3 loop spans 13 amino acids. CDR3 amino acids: CASSLRLGETQYF. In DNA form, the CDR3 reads TGTGCCAGCAGCCTCAGACTTGGAGAGACCCAGTACTTC.

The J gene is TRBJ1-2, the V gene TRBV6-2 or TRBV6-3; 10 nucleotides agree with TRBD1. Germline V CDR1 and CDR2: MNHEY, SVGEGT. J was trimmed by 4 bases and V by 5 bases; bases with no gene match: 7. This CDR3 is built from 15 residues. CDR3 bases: TGTGCCAGCAGTCCGTTTGGGACAGGGGTCTATGGCTACACCTTC. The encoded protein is CASSPFGTGVYGYTF.

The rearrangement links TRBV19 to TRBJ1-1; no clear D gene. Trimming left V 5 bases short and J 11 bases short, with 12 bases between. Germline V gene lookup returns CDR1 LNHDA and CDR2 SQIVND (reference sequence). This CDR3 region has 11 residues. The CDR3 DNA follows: TGTGCCAGTAGTCTTACTAACGGGGCTTTCTTT. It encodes CASSLTNGAFF.

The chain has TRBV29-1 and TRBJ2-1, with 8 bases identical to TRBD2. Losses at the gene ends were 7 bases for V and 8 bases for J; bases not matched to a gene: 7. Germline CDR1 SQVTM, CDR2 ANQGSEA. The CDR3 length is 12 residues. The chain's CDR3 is CSARSGSHEQFF. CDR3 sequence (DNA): TGCAGCGCCAGAAGCGGGAGCCATGAGCAGTTCTTC.